The source of this TCR beta chain is a study of OX40 agonist ivuxolimab in advanced cancers. Context from the whole study: The costimulatory receptor OX40 (CD134) was targeted by ivuxolimab, a fully human IgG2 agonistic monoclonal antibody. Intravenous ivuxolimab was administered to patients every 2 weeks at six dose levels: 0.01, 0.1, 0.3, 1.5, 3 and 10 mg/kg. Of the roughly 51 patients in dose escalation, 19 had hepatocellular carcinoma, about 15 had melanoma, 9 had renal cell carcinoma and 9 had head and neck cancer. In the dose-escalation cohort, around 80% of patients were male, and the mean age was around 65 years with a range of roughly 20 to 85. Patients were allowed to have had prior anti-PD-1, anti-PD-L1 or anti-CTLA-4 therapy, and 40% of the dose-escalation patients had been treated with checkpoint inhibitors. Partial responses were achieved by three dose-escalation patients, of whom one had hepatocellular carcinoma and two had cutaneous melanoma. The purpose of peripheral TCRbeta sequencing was to test whether ivuxolimab changed TCR sequence diversity and led to clonal T-cell expansion. The paper describes the monotherapy dose-escalation part (N = 52 patients) of the phase I trial of ivuxolimab.

Genomic DNA was isolated from the sorted cells so that the TCRbeta CDR3 region could be sequenced. The immunoSEQ Assay was used to sequence the TCRbeta CDR3 regions. In its TCRdb copy, this immuneACCESS table keeps in-frame sequences only and misses some clones. Where compared with another copy, unresolved V genes explain less than half of these, and the others have no known cause. The sample records 100,000 to 120,000 clones, approximately 90% of which are singletons. Jointly, the top ten make up under 0.85% of the sample. Points on this clone: Its binding antigen is unknown. No much larger clonotype is one base removed from it; base qualities were not supplied.

General study outcomes and caveats: Low levels of normalized T-cell clonal expansion were also seen in some patients who did not respond. Clonal expansion of both CD4+ and CD8+ blood T cells was observed from baseline to week 6 at doses 0.1 to 3.0 mg/kg. Partial responders in the 0.1-3.0 mg/kg groups had among the lowest normalized peripheral clonal expansion, especially among CD8+ T cells. The antigen specificity of the peripheral T cells that underwent clonal expansion was not determined. On average, CD8+ T cells showed more expanded clones than CD4+ T cells after ivuxolimab.

Patients with autoimmune disease history or receiving systemic immunosuppression were excluded from the trial. In every dose cohort, peripheral blood was drawn for TCR sequencing at baseline, cycle 4 day 1, and cycle 7 day 1. The samples were drawn from a first-in-human, open-label, multicenter phase I dose-escalation trial of ivuxolimab. The trial enrolled adults with locally advanced or metastatic head and neck squamous cell, hepatocellular, melanoma or renal cell carcinoma. Before TCR sequencing, CD4+ T cells and CD8+ T cells from peripheral blood were sorted into separate populations. The sample consisted of CD4+ or CD8+ T cells sorted from blood, taken in a trial of the OX40 agonist ivuxolimab. The origin of this receptor is an adult with an advanced solid tumor such as melanoma, head and neck, liver or kidney cancer.

The nucleotide sequence is given as TGTGCCAGCAGTTCCCAAGAGACCCAGTACTTC. Its coded protein is CASSSQETQYF. This receptor chain uses TRBV6-6 and TRBJ2-5, with the identity of the D gene unclear. Per the germline V gene (reference sequence), MNHNY is the CDR1 and SVGAGI is the CDR2. The CDR3 holds 11 amino acids from the cysteine to the phenylalanine. The kept DNA is CDR3 alone, 33 bases in frame from the first base. A distance of 1 base separates the germline ends of V and J, which lose 4 bases and 1 base respectively.